Sequencing of this T cell receptor beta chain was carried out in a study of radiation and T cells in renal cell carcinoma. Generated by immunoSEQ multiplex PCR, the TCRdb table keeps only in-frame clones and is missing some. The sample lists 120,000 or so clones, around 85% occurring once. Indicated time point: blood 2 weeks post-SBRT. Documented treatment: 15 Gy SBRT to primary tumor, nephrectomy 4 weeks later. This sequence originates from a man aged 50 to 60 with renal cell carcinoma. Source: blood, taken from a patient whose treatment included radiotherapy and nephrectomy.

CDR3 bases: TGTGCCAGCAGCTTTGGGAGCTCCTACGAGCAGTACTTC. It codes for CASSFGSSYEQYF. V gene TRBV7-6 combines with J gene TRBJ2-7, with a weak D call TRBD2 (5 bases). CDR1 is SGHVS and CDR2 is FNYEAQ in the germline V gene. The CDR3 runs to 13 residues. V shed 3 bases and J shed 0 bases, with 6 bases lying between them.